One T cell receptor beta chain is described in this entry. Its antigen is not identified. The sample originates from a study of shared clonotypes between healthy human individuals. Study at large: Per donor, three plates held CD4 naive cells, three held CD4 memory, two held CD8 naive and one held CD8 memory. Regarding the study as a whole: Measured sharing among donors was expected to vary with sequencing depth.

The V gene's germline CDR1 is SGHTA and CDR2 FQGNSA. Between the trimmed V and J ends, which lost 4 bases and 2 bases, there was a span of 23 bases. CDR3 length equals 18 residues. Each cell subset's genomic DNA was divided evenly among several immunoSEQ plates. Using immunoSEQ multiplex PCR, the repertoire was profiled, and TCRdb retains in-frame clones only, with some absent. The sample holds roughly 2.2 million clones, just over 90% seen once. The genes are TRBV7-2 and TRBJ2-5; tentatively, D is TRBD2 (6 bases). This TCR was recovered from a man in his late teens or twenties in good health. Some clones in this sample may be carry-over from other donors' samples. Sequenced: naive CD4+ T cells from PBMCs. As for subset: CD45RA+ positively selected. Here the CDR3 reads CASSSLGGGFRWQETQYF. DNA of the CDR3: TGTGCCAGCAGCTCCCTTGGGGGAGGATTTAGGTGGCAAGAGACCCAGTACTTC.